Below are 18 T cell receptor beta chains sequenced from a single sample in a study of graft-versus-host responses after intestinal transplantation (TCRdb year 2021). To prepare the library, the immunoSEQ multiplex PCR assay was applied. The source is immuneACCESS, and TCRdb retained only in-frame sequences with V and J called. Part of the clones is not carried over; for the studies checked, unresolved V genes explain less than half of this, and the remainder is unexplained. The table for this sample lists around 110,000 clones; 90% of them were counted only once. The ten largest clonotypes hold approximately 0.18% of the sample. These receptors' antigens are unknown. The sample's time point label, decoded: cells obtained before transplantation from donor or recipient. The sample in question was unstimulated CD4+ T cells sorted from spleen or lymph node cells, obtained before intestinal transplant. The receptors were sampled from a human donor who received an intestinal transplant.

The chain uses TRBV5-1 and TRBJ1-1; TRBD1 is a possible D gene (6 bases). V was clipped by 4 bases and J by 10 bases, with 23 bases between them. The CDR3 runs 15 residues. Germline V gene sequence: CDR1 SGHRS, CDR2 YFSETQ. CDR3 bases: TGCGCCAGCAGCCCTCCGAGCAGCGGGGGCTCAGGAGCTTTCTTT. Its protein product is CASSPPSSGGSGAFF.

The chain links TRBV7-2 to TRBJ2-6; D unresolved. Germline V lookup: CDR1 SGHTA, CDR2 FQGNSA. The V end was cut by 0 bases, the J end by 0 bases, with 9 bases between. The CDR3 loop spans 17 amino acids. CDR3 DNA: TGTGCCAGCAGCTTAGCGCTATCGAACTCTGGGGCCAACGTCCTGACTTTC. Residues: CASSLALSNSGANVLTF.

This clone showed up just a few times. This chain links TRBV30 with TRBJ1-6; 8 nucleotides match TRBD1. Germline V lookup: CDR1 GTSNPN, CDR2 SVGIG (reference sequence). The CDR3 is 14 residues long. The V and J ends lost 0 bases and 9 bases, in that order; junction bases with no gene match: 4. The CDR3 region has the DNA TGTGCCTGGAGTGTCTGGACAGGGCGTTCACCCCTCCACTTT. This sequence encodes CAWSVWTGRSPLHF.

This clone appeared once. In DNA form, the CDR3 reads TGTGCCAGCAGCTTACAGGGGGTAGGCACAGATACGCAGTATTTT. Its protein is CASSLQGVGTDTQYF. This chain connects TRBV7-3 to TRBJ2-3; 7 bases fit TRBD1. The germline V gene has CDR1 SGHTA and CDR2 FQGTGA. The CDR3 has 15 residues. With V trimmed by 2 bases and J by 1 base, 3 bases remained unmatched.

CDR3 nucleotide sequence: TGTGCCAGCAAATTACGGGAGGGCCGGGAGACCCAGTACTTC. It encodes CASKLREGRETQYF. The V and J genes are TRBV28 and TRBJ2-5; 8 nucleotides align to TRBD2. The V segment lost 7 bases and the J segment 5 bases; nucleotides outside the gene matches: 9. The CDR3 contains 14 residues. Germline V lookup: CDR1 MDHEN, CDR2 SYDVKM.

DNA for the CDR3: TGTGCCAGCACCGAAGGGAGGGGAGTTTTGCAGCCCCAGCATTTT. Residues: CASTEGRGVLQPQHF. The rearrangement links TRBV6-1 to TRBJ1-5; a weak D match, TRBD1 (5 bases). Trimming cost V 7 bases and J 7 bases, with 20 bases left between them. This CDR3 region has 15 residues. From germline, CDR1 is MNHNS and CDR2 SASEGT.

The rearrangement joins TRBV28 to TRBJ1-2; no definite D call. V gave up 2 bases and J gave up 2 bases, with 6 bases separating them. Per germline, CDR1 MDHEN and CDR2 SYDVKM. This CDR3 region has 13 residues. CDR3 bases: TGTGCCAGCAGTTTACGAGGGAACTATGGCTACACCTTC. As protein: CASSLRGNYGYTF.

The chain uses TRBV7-9 and TRBJ2-1, with 10 nucleotides matching TRBD2. The CDR3 has 16 amino acids. V shed 7 bases, J shed 10 bases, and the junction held 16 bases outside the gene matches. The germline V gene has CDR1 SEHNR and CDR2 FQNEAQ (reference sequence). The CDR3 bases are TGTGCCAGCAAGAACCCCTCTAGCGGGAGCCAAGGGGAGCAGTTCTTC. It specifies CASKNPSSGSQGEQFF.

The rearrangement joins TRBV7-9 to TRBJ2-5; D is uncertain. Looked up from germline, CDR1 is SEHNR and CDR2 is FQNEAQ (reference sequence). Trimming took off 1 base at V and 2 bases at J, with 5 bases between the two ends. The CDR3 length is 13 residues. The CDR3 DNA follows: TGTGCCAGCAGCTTAGACAGTCAAGAGACCCAGTACTTC. Residues: CASSLDSQETQYF.

The chain links TRBV28 to TRBJ1-5; 9 bases align to TRBD1. The V gene end was trimmed by 5 bases and the J gene end by 2 bases; junction bases not matched to a gene: 4. The CDR3 spans 15 residues. Germline V CDR1 and CDR2: MDHEN, SYDVKM. The CDR3 here is CASSGGQGGNQPQHF. In nucleotides, the CDR3 is TGTGCCAGCAGTGGGGGACAGGGTGGCAATCAGCCCCAGCATTTT.

This chain links TRBV19 with TRBJ2-1, with 9 bases that match TRBD1. The germline gives CDR1 LNHDA, CDR2 SQIVND (reference sequence). This CDR3 is 17 amino acids long. With 2 bases clipped from V and 5 bases from J, the junction kept 10 bases outside the gene matches. The CDR3 coding sequence is TGTGCCAGTAGTATAAAGTTATTCGGGACAGGGAACAATGAGCAGTTCTTC. It yields the protein CASSIKLFGTGNNEQFF.

V gene TRBV5-1 combines with J gene TRBJ1-3, with D perhaps matching TRBD1 (5 bases). The V end lost 3 bases, the J end lost 2 bases, and 9 bases lay between the germline ends. The CDR3 extends over 14 amino acids. Germline loops: CDR1 SGHRS, CDR2 YFSETQ. For the CDR3, the DNA is TGCGCCAGCAGCTCCGGGGGAGCTGGAAACACCATATATTTT. Translated, it gives CASSSGGAGNTIYF.

The CDR3 DNA follows: TGCGCCAGCAACGGACAGGTCAATCAGCCCCAGCATTTT. Translating gives CASNGQVNQPQHF. The chain combines TRBV10-2 with TRBJ1-5, with TRBD1 matching 7 bases. The ends lost 7 bases at V and 3 bases at J; junction bases unmatched: 3. Germline CDR1 WSHSY, CDR2 SAAADI. This CDR3 has 13 amino acids.

The chain recombines TRBV7-2 with TRBJ1-2, with D possibly TRBD1 on 6 matching bases. V was shortened by 4 bases and J by 2 bases, with 17 bases between the two germline ends. The germline V gene encodes CDR1 SGHTA and CDR2 FQGNSA. CDR3 length equals 16 residues. This CDR3 reads CASSSRQGRQNYGYTF. As DNA, the CDR3 is TGTGCCAGCAGCTCTCGTCAGGGGCGGCAAAACTATGGCTACACCTTC.

The chain recombines TRBV21-1 with TRBJ1-4; the D call of TRBD1 is as the table states it, not checked on the DNA. TRBV21-1 constitutes a pseudogene. The CDR3 consists of 17 residues. CDR3 residues: CASGPGTVGPCNEKLFF. The CDR3 DNA follows: TGTGCCAGCGGACCGGGGACAGTGGGGCCTTGTAATGAAAAACTGTTTTTT.

The genes are TRBV29-1 and TRBJ2-7; D gene unclear. Germline V CDR1 and CDR2: SQVTM, ANQGSEA. The V gene lost 5 bases and the J gene lost 2 bases, with 13 bases spanning the gap. The CDR3 runs to 13 residues. CDR3 residues: CSVIAGRAYEQYF. CDR3 sequence (DNA): TGCAGCGTTATCGCCGGTCGGGCCTACGAGCAGTACTTC.

J is TRBJ2-7 and V is TRBV20-1; a weak D match, TRBD1 (5 bases). The germline V and J ends were trimmed by 1 base and 9 bases, with 10 bases remaining between them. This CDR3 comprises 11 residues. Per the germline V gene, CDR1 is DFQATT and CDR2 is SNEGSKA (reference sequence). The CDR3 region has the DNA TGCAGTGCTAGAGTTGGTCAGGGGCAGTACTTC. Translated: CSARVGQGQYF.

This clone appeared a single time. This chain connects TRBV4-1 to TRBJ2-5, with 10 bases fitting TRBD2. Germline CDR1 MGHRA, CDR2 YSYEKL. Trimming at V came to 4 bases and at J to 4 bases, leaving 9 bases not matched to a gene. This CDR3 region has 16 residues. In DNA, the CDR3 is TGCGCCAGCAGCCCGTCCGGGACTAGCGAGGGAGAGACCCAGTACTTC. This gives the protein CASSPSGTSEGETQYF.